This T cell receptor beta chain emerged from a study of OX40 agonist ivuxolimab in advanced cancers. The overall study: An anti-OX40 (CD134) antibody with agonistic activity, ivuxolimab, was administered to patients. Study-level findings and limits: Among the lowest levels of clonal expansion were found in partial responders at 0.1-3.0 mg/kg.

Sequencing was performed with immunoSEQ multiplex PCR; in TCRdb, only in-frame clones are kept and a portion is missing. Of more than 75,000 clones in the sample, approximately 85% were seen once. Germline loops: CDR1 MNHEY, CDR2 SMNVEV (reference sequence). The CDR3 totals 16 residues. In the case of this clone: Its antigen is undetermined.

The specimen was CD4+ or CD8+ T cells sorted from blood, collected in a trial of the OX40 agonist ivuxolimab. This receptor was taken from an adult with an advanced solid tumor such as melanoma, head and neck, liver or kidney cancer. The gene calls are TRBV27 and TRBJ2-5; 12 bases fit TRBD1. The end of the DNA is better explained by TRBJ2-7, so the J call may be wrong. The CDR3, as DNA: TGTGCCAGCAGTTCTCTGGGGGACAGGGGGCGCCGCGAGCAGTACTTC. Translating it yields CASSSLGDRGRREQYF.